The text below deals with one T cell receptor beta chain. Its antigen is not known. The sample is drawn from a study of shared clonotypes between healthy human individuals. In the study overall: CD8 memory received one plate per donor, CD8 naive two, CD4 memory three and CD4 naive three.

The authors divided CD4+ cells into CD45RA+ naive and CD45RA-negative memory subsets. Only in-frame clones appear in the TCRdb table, and some are missing; sequencing was by immunoSEQ multiplex PCR. In the table there are 950,000 to 1,100,000 clones, around 74% of which are singletons. Study observations and caveats: Among donors, sharing of clonotypes was expected to be affected by sequencing depth.

The receptor's source is a man in his late teens or twenties in good health. Sequenced sample: memory CD4+ T cells sorted from blood. Subset noted: CD45RA-negative fraction.

The CDR3 loop reads CAWNNKRTSTDTQYF. DNA of the CDR3: TGTGCCTGGAATAATAAGCGGACTAGCACAGATACGCAGTATTTT. The gene calls are TRBV30 and TRBJ2-3; perhaps TRBD2 as D (5 bases). Germline CDR1 GTSNPN, CDR2 SVGIG (reference sequence). The CDR3 consists of 15 residues. Trimming removed 4 bases from V and 0 bases from J, with 14 bases in between.